The 30 T cell receptor beta chains given below trace back to one sample, sequenced in a study of regulatory T cells in long-lasting Graves disease. Time point: persistent/refractory GD, antithyroid drugs over 5 years with positive TRAb. From PBMCs, RNA was extracted and then used to make the TCR library. Construction of the TCR beta libraries employed iRepertoire HTBI primers in conjunction with Arm-PCR of CDR3 regions. A single record per CDR3 protein comes from TCRdb applying MiXCR to the multiplex PCR reads. The table records about 460,000 distinct CDR3 sequences, 22% of them present only once. Here the sequenced sample was peripheral blood mononuclear cells (PBMCs), taken when the disease was refractory, from a patient treated with antithyroid drugs. The receptors were gathered from a female donor with Graves disease.

As to this clonotype: One end of the junction does not line up with germline, which may come from a read error. V is TRBV2 and J is TRBJ2-3; 10 nucleotides line up with TRBD2. Germline-derived CDR1 and CDR2 are SNHLY and FYNNEI. This CDR3 has 14 amino acids. The CDR3 DNA sequence: TGTGTCAGCAGTTTTCTTCTAGCGGGAGAGGAGCAGTATTTT. This gives the protein CVSSFLLAGEEQYF.

This clonotype was seen many times. A junction end diverges from the germline sequence, so it may reflect a read error. J is TRBJ2-7 and V is TRBV7-9; TRBD2 matches at 12 bases. Germline CDR1 is SEHNR and CDR2 is FQNEAQ (reference sequence). The CDR3 is 13 amino acids. The CDR3 loop is CASSLAGGDEQYF. The CDR3, as DNA: TGTGCCAGCAGCCTAGCGGGAGGGGACGAGCAGTACTTC.

The chain is built from TRBV27 and TRBJ2-5; TRBD2 matches at 7 bases. This CDR3 contains 13 residues. Germline trimming cut 8 bases from V and 1 base from J; bases unmatched to any gene: 4. CDR1 and CDR2 from the germline V gene are MNHEY and SMNVEV (reference sequence). CDR3 residues: CASRDYLQETQYF. The CDR3 nucleotides read TGTGCCAGCCGGGACTACCTCCAAGAGACCCAGTACTTC.

The chain combines TRBV7-9 with TRBJ1-6, with TRBD1 matching over 12 bases. The J segment lost 11 bases and the V segment lost 0 bases, leaving 8 bases of the junction unmatched. This CDR3 has 17 amino acids. The germline CDR1 and CDR2 sequences are SEHNR and FQNEAQ (reference sequence). CDR3 protein: CASSLAGTGGTEPPLHF. The CDR3 DNA reads TGTGCCAGCAGCTTAGCGGGGACAGGGGGCACTGAACCACCCCTCCACTTT.

This clonotype is a singleton in its sample. The CDR3 region has the DNA TGCGCCAGCAGCCAAAGCAGGCTTCAGGGGTTTCCTGGGGCCAACGTCCTGACTTTC. The encoded protein is CASSQSRLQGFPGANVLTF. The rearrangement joins TRBV4-1 to TRBJ2-6, with TRBD1 as a possible D gene (6 bases). V was cut by 2 bases and J by 2 bases, with 19 bases left in between. This CDR3 is 19 amino acids long. The V gene's germline CDR1 is MGHRA and CDR2 YSYEKL.

The table lists this clonotype with many counts. This chain joins TRBV28 and TRBJ1-5; D call uncertain. This CDR3 spans 17 amino acids. Germline CDR1 MDHEN, CDR2 SYDVKM. Trimming took 6 bases from V and 0 from J, leaving 18 bases between them. The CDR3 region is CASRSTDILYSNQPQHF. In DNA form, the CDR3 reads TGTGCCAGCAGATCAACAGACATTCTTTATAGCAATCAGCCCCAGCATTTT.

This chain connects TRBV2 to TRBJ2-3, with 8 nucleotides matching TRBD2. The V gene's germline CDR1 is SNHLY and CDR2 FYNNEI. The V gene end was trimmed by 5 bases and the J gene end by 2 bases; junction bases not matched to a gene: 3. The CDR3 spans 14 residues. The CDR3 DNA reads as TGTGCCAGCAGTCCACTAGCGGCCACAGATACGCAGTATTTT. Translating it yields CASSPLAATDTQYF.

This clonotype was counted ten times or more. The chain is built from TRBV7-2 and TRBJ2-5, with D unclear. V was trimmed by 5 bases and J by 5 bases, leaving 12 bases between them. The V gene's germline CDR1 is SGHTA and CDR2 FQGNSA. The CDR3 runs 13 residues. The CDR3 protein is CASSPPVRETQYF. The CDR3 nucleotides read TGTGCCAGCAGCCCTCCGGTGCGCGAGACCCAGTACTTC.

As regards this clonotype: Since a much larger clone is just one base distant, this may be a read error. This chain joins TRBV6-1 and TRBJ2-7; no clear D gene. This CDR3 contains 11 residues. Germline V lookup: CDR1 MNHNS, CDR2 SASEGT. Between the trimmed V and J ends, which lost 6 bases and 3 bases, there was a span of 6 bases. The CDR3, as DNA: TGTGCCAGCAGAGACCTCTACGAGCAGTACTTC. Its translation is CASRDLYEQYF.

J is TRBJ1-3 and V is TRBV4-3; D unresolved. The CDR3 is 15 residues long. Trimming stripped 0 bases from V and 8 bases from J, with 14 bases between. Germline V lookup: CDR1 LGHNA, CDR2 YSLEER. The CDR3 loop is CASSQDYRGAHTIYF. CDR3 bases: TGCGCCAGCAGCCAAGATTATCGGGGAGCACACACCATATATTTT.

This clonotype came up a few times. DNA for the CDR3: TGTGCCAGCAGTAGCCAAACCCCTAGAATCTCTAATGAGCAGTTCTTC. Protein: CASSSQTPRISNEQFF. The chain is built from TRBV2 and TRBJ2-1; D unresolved. The germline V gene encodes CDR1 SNHLY and CDR2 FYNNEI. The CDR3 covers 16 residues. The V end lost 5 bases, the J end lost 7 bases, and 21 bases lay between the germline ends.

This clonotype was counted many times. The chain joins TRBV5-1 to TRBJ1-1; TRBD1 might be the D (6 bases). The germline V gene has CDR1 SGHRS and CDR2 YFSETQ. V shed 0 bases and J shed 10 bases, with 16 bases lying between them. CDR3 length: 14 residues. CDR3 bases: TGCGCCAGCAGCTTGGGGCAGGGGAGCGACGGAGCTTTCTTT. Its translation: CASSLGQGSDGAFF.

CDR3 residues: CASRRQQAKNIQYF. The CDR3 bases are TGTGCCAGCAGACGACAGCAAGCCAAAAACATTCAGTACTTC. The chain has TRBV2 and TRBJ2-4; D might be TRBD1 (5 bases). Germline CDR1 and CDR2: SNHLY and FYNNEI. There are 14 residues in the CDR3. Between the trimmed V and J ends, which lost 6 bases and 0 bases, there was a span of 9 bases.

J is TRBJ2-3 and V is TRBV20-1; D remains unclear. The CDR3 covers 11 residues. Germline CDR1 and CDR2: DFQATT and SNEGSKA (reference sequence). The V gene lost 6 bases and the J gene lost 10 bases, with 14 bases spanning the gap. In DNA form, the CDR3 reads TGCAGTGCCTTAATGGAGCCTGCGCAGTATTTT. Residues: CSALMEPAQYF.

Details on this clonotype: Being one base from a much bigger clone, this may be a read error. The rearrangement links TRBV12-3 or TRBV12-4 to TRBJ2-3; D remains unclear. The CDR3 spans 12 residues. CDR3: CASRTSSDTRYF. CDR3 nucleotide sequence: TGTGCCAGCAGAACTTCTTCAGATACGCGGTATTTT.

Many counts were recorded for this clonotype. The chain couples TRBV11-2 to TRBJ2-1; D remains ambiguous. This CDR3 region has 13 residues. Germline CDR1 reads SGHAT; CDR2 reads FQNNGV. Trimming took off 2 bases at V and 5 bases at J, with 7 bases between the two ends. The CDR3: CASSLLEDNEQFF. CDR3 DNA sequence: TGTGCCAGCAGCTTATTGGAAGACAATGAGCAGTTCTTC.

This clonotype was seen a handful of times. CDR3 DNA: TGTGCCAGCAGCTTATTCGGTGCCGATAATTCACCCCTCCACTTT. Translated: CASSLFGADNSPLHF. The rearrangement joins TRBV5-6 to TRBJ1-6; D gene unclear. The ends were cut back, 2 bases at V and 5 bases at J, with 11 bases in the middle. Germline V lookup: CDR1 SGHDT, CDR2 YYEEEE. This CDR3 comprises 15 residues. Full variable domain (remainder filled in from reference TRBV5-6 and TRBJ1-6): DAGVTQSPTHLIKTRGQQVTLRCSPKSGHDTVSWYQQALGQGPQFIFQYYEEEERQRGNFPDRFSGHQFPNYSSELNVNALLLGDSALYLCASSLFGADNSPLHFGNGTRLTVT.

This clonotype was picked up many times. The rearrangement joins TRBV7-2 to TRBJ1-2; possible D gene TRBD1, 6 bases. The CDR3 extends over 17 amino acids. The germline V gene has CDR1 SGHTA and CDR2 FQGNSA. Trimming removed 1 base from V and 4 bases from J, with 19 bases in between. DNA of the CDR3: TGTGCCAGCAGCTTAGTCATGAGCGACAGGCCCCTCTATGGCTACACCTTC. As protein: CASSLVMSDRPLYGYTF. The entire variable domain, with the rest obtained from reference TRBV7-2 and TRBJ1-2, is as follows: GAGVSQSPSNKVTEKGKDVELRCDPISGHTALYWYRQSLGQGLEFLIYFQGNSAPDKSGLPSDRFSAERTGGSVSTLTIQRTQQEDSAVYLCASSLVMSDRPLYGYTFGSGTRLTVV.

The J gene is TRBJ2-7, the V gene TRBV25-1; D is uncertain. V shed 4 bases and J shed 3 bases, with 16 bases lying between them. The CDR3 spans 15 residues. Germline lookup yields CDR1 MGHDK and CDR2 SYGVNS. The CDR3: CASSAYTWHVYEQYF. CDR3 coding DNA: TGTGCCAGCAGTGCATATACCTGGCACGTCTACGAGCAGTACTTC.

The genes are TRBV7-2 and TRBJ2-5; tentative D call: TRBD2 (6 bases). The length of the CDR3 is 15 residues. V lost 1 base and J 5 bases, leaving 14 bases between the germline ends. Looked up from germline, CDR1 is SGHTA and CDR2 is FQGNSA. In DNA form, the CDR3 reads TGTGCCAGCAGCTTAGATTCGGGAGTAGCGGAGACCCAGTACTTC. Translation: CASSLDSGVAETQYF.

This chain links TRBV28 with TRBJ2-1; the D call may be TRBD1 or TRBD2 (5 bases each). The V end lost 5 bases, the J end lost 0 bases, and 14 bases lay between the germline ends. Germline CDR1 MDHEN, CDR2 SYDVKM. This CDR3 has 16 residues. The CDR3 region has the DNA TGTGCCAGCAGTCAAACCGGGACCCTCTCCTACAATGAGCAGTTCTTC. It specifies CASSQTGTLSYNEQFF.

This clonotype is a singleton in its sample. Here the CDR3 DNA reads TGTGCCAGCTCACCGGACGATGAGCAGTTCTTC. This codes for CASSPDDEQFF. This chain joins TRBV18 and TRBJ2-5; D uncertain. The end of the DNA fits TRBJ2-1 better, so the J call may be wrong. Looked up from germline, CDR1 is KGHSH and CDR2 is LQKENI. The CDR3 sequence is 11 residues long.

This clonotype was recorded at least ten times. The gene calls are TRBV6-1 and TRBJ1-2, with TRBD1 matching 7 bases. V shed 7 bases and J 4 bases; nucleotides not matched to a gene: 6. Germline V lookup: CDR1 MNHNS, CDR2 SASEGT. The CDR3 has 13 residues. In nucleotides, the CDR3 is TGTGCCAGCAAAGAAGGGGACAGCTATGGCTACACCTTC. It codes for CASKEGDSYGYTF.

The sample holds many counts of this clonotype. V usage is TRBV28 and J usage is TRBJ2-7; D uncertain. V was clipped by 3 bases and J by 4 bases, with 13 bases between them. The CDR3 length is 14 residues. Germline CDR1 reads MDHEN; CDR2 reads SYDVKM. Written as DNA, the CDR3 is TGTGCCAGCAGTTTCTTAACAGAGGATTACGAGCAGTACTTC. Translated, it gives CASSFLTEDYEQYF.

In its sample, this clonotype was seen a few times. The V gene is TRBV11-2, the J gene TRBJ2-7; unclear D gene. Trimming pared 5 bases from V and 6 bases from J, leaving 11 bases between. In germline, CDR1 is SGHAT, CDR2 FQNNGV. The CDR3 has 12 residues. The CDR3 sequence: CASSLPAFEQYF. In DNA form, the CDR3 reads TGTGCCAGCAGCCTTCCCGCGTTCGAGCAGTACTTC.

This sequence joins TRBV10-3 and TRBJ2-6; D unclear. CDR3 size: 14 residues. Germline V gives CDR1 ENHRY, CDR2 SYGVKD. Trimming shortened V by 2 bases and J by 4 bases, and 6 bases separated the two germline ends. DNA for the CDR3: TGTGCCATCAGTGAGAACGCCGGGGCCAACGTCCTGACTTTC. It is translated as CAISENAGANVLTF.

Worth noting for this clonotype: Since a much larger clone is just one base distant, this may be a read error. The chain carries TRBV3-1 and TRBJ2-5; D tentatively reads TRBD1 or TRBD2 (5 bases each). The CDR3 runs to 11 residues. The V end lost 8 bases, the J end lost 7 bases, and 11 bases lay between the germline ends. Germline values: CDR1 LGHDT, CDR2 YNNKEL (reference sequence). In DNA, the CDR3 is TGTGCCAGCTTGGGACGGGGGACCCAGTACTTC. It codes for CASLGRGTQYF.

This clonotype was recorded many times. This rearrangement joins TRBV6-5 to TRBJ2-7; 9 bases match TRBD1. Germline V CDR1 and CDR2: MNHEY, SVGAGI. The CDR3 length is 14 residues. The J segment lost 3 bases and the V segment lost 2 bases, leaving 2 bases of the junction unmatched. CDR3 sequence (DNA): TGTGCCAGCAGTTACGAGGGACAGGGCTACGAGCAGTACTTC. It is translated as CASSYEGQGYEQYF.

This clonotype was detected ten times or more. The V and J genes are TRBV28 and TRBJ2-7, with D unclear. The CDR3 length is 14 residues. Trimming took 3 bases from V and 1 from J, leaving 10 bases between them. Germline CDR1 is MDHEN and CDR2 is SYDVKM. The CDR3 sequence: CASSLFDGSYEQYF. The DNA of the CDR3 is TGTGCCAGCAGTTTGTTTGACGGATCCTACGAGCAGTACTTC.

The chain recombines TRBV12-5 with TRBJ2-3, with D unresolved. Germline CDR1 is LGHNT and CDR2 is FRNRAP. This CDR3 is 14 amino acids long. With 3 bases removed from V and 6 bases from J, the gap between germline ends came to 13 bases. This CDR3 is CASGLGDQGDTQYF. As DNA, the CDR3 is TGTGCTAGTGGTTTAGGAGACCAAGGGGATACGCAGTATTTT.